The clone carrying this TCR beta chain turned up a few times. What it binds is unknown. The CDR3 extends over 15 amino acids. V was cut by 6 bases and J by 0 bases, with 12 bases left in between. Researchers made TCR beta libraries by using iRepertoire HTBI primers and running Arm-PCR on CDR3 regions. TCRdb itself ran the multiplex PCR reads through MiXCR, one entry per CDR3 protein. The table has 400,000 to 550,000 distinct CDR3 sequences, more than 13% seen once. These data belong to a study of regulatory T cells in long-lasting Graves disease. About the study: Graves' patients with a new diagnosis had received antithyroid drugs under 3 months.

As to time point: newly diagnosed GD, antithyroid drugs for less than 3 months. Following extraction of RNA from PBMCs, that RNA was used to make the TCR library. The study, taken as a whole, reports: Compared with new cases, persistent Graves' patients showed reduced TCR diversity. Accuracy could have been hurt by small sample size.

Separately, the same data were catalogued under a study of T cells in Graves' hyperthyroidism and ophthalmopathy.

This receptor was identified in a woman in her 30s with Graves disease. The chain links TRBV12-3 or TRBV12-4 to TRBJ2-1; TRBD1 might be the D (6 bases). The sequencing used peripheral blood mononuclear cells (PBMCs), collected at new diagnosis, from a patient treated with antithyroid drugs. The CDR3 here is CASRWTESSYNEQFF. The CDR3 DNA reads TGTGCCAGCAGGTGGACAGAGAGCTCCTACAATGAGCAGTTCTTC.